One T cell receptor (beta chain) is described in this entry. Germline CDR1 SGHRS, CDR2 YFSETQ. This CDR3 spans 14 amino acids. V was pared by 4 bases and J by 3 bases, with 11 bases between. As originally analysed: For nucleated cells, counts were estimated from reference gene primer amplification. Using immunoSEQ multiplex PCR, the repertoire was profiled, and TCRdb retains in-frame clones only, with some absent. That table is the source of V, J and clone size, and D and trimming were worked out from the DNA. This sample carries about 190,000 clones, under 90% of them seen once, and the ten largest clones take roughly a fifth. These data are taken from a study of blood T cell repertoires in COVID-19.

Sequenced sample: peripheral blood. The source is a human donor in a cohort sampled during active COVID-19. The V and J genes are TRBV5-1 and TRBJ1-5; D unclear. The CDR3, as DNA: TGCGCCAGCAGCGCTTCAGGCTTCAATCAGCCCCAGCATTTT. It codes for CASSASGFNQPQHF.